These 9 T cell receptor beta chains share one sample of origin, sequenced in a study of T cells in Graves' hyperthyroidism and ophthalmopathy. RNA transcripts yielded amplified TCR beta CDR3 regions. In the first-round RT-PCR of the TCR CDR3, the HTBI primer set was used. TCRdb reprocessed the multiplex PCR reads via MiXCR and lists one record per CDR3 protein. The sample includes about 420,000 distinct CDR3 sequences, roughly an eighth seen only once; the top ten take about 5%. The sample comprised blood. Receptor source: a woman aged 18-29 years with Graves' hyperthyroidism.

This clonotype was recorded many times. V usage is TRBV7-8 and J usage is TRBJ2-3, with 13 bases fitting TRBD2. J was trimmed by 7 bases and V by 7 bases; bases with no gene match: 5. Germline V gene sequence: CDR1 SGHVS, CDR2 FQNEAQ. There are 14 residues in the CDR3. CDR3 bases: TGTGCCAGCAATCGACTAGCGGGAGGAAATACGCAGTATTTT. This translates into CASNRLAGGNTQYF.

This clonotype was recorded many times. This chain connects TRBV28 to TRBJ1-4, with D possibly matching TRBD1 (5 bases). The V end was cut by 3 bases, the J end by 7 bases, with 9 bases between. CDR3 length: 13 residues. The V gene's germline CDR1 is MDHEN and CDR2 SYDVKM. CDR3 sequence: CASSFGAREKLFF. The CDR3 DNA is TGTGCCAGCAGTTTCGGGGCGCGTGAAAAACTGTTTTTT.

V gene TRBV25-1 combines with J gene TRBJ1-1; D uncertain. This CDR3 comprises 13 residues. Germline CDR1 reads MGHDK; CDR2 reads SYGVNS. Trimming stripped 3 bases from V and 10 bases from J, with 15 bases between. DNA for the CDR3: TGTGCCAGCAGTGAGTCTGGGAGGGTGGGAGCTTTCTTT. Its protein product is CASSESGRVGAFF.

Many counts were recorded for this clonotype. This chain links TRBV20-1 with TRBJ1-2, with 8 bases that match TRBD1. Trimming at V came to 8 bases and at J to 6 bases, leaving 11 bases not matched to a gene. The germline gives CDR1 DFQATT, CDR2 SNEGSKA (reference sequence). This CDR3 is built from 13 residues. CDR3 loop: CSTKGQARDGYTF. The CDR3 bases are TGCAGTACAAAGGGACAGGCGAGAGATGGCTACACCTTC.

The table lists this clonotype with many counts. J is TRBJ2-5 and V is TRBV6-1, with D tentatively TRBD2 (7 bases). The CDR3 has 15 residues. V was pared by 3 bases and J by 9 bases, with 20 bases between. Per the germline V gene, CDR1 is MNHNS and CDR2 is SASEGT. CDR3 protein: CASSEQRGGFGAQYF. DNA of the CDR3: TGTGCCAGCAGTGAGCAAAGGGGGGGTTTTGGGGCCCAGTACTTC.

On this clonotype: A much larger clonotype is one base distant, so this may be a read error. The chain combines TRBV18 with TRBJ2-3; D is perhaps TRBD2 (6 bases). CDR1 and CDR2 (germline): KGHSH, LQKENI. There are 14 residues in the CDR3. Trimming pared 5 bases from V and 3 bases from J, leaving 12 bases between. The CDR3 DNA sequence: TGTGCCAGCTCAAGAGCGGCGGGGACAGATACGCAGTATTTT. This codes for CASSRAAGTDTQYF.

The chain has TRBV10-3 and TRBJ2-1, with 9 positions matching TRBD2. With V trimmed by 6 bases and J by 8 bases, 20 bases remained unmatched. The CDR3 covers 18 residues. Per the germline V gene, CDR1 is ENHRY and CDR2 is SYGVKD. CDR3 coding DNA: TGTGCCATCAGCGCCGATTCCATGATAGCGGGAGTTTGGGATGAGCAGTTCTTC. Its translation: CAISADSMIAGVWDEQFF.

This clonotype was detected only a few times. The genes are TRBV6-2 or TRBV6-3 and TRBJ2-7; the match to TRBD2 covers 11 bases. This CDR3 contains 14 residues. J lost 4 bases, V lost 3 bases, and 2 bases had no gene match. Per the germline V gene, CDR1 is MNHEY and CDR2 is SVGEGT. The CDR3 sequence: CASSYSGRGYEQYF. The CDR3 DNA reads TGTGCCAGCAGTTATAGCGGGAGGGGATACGAGCAGTACTTC.

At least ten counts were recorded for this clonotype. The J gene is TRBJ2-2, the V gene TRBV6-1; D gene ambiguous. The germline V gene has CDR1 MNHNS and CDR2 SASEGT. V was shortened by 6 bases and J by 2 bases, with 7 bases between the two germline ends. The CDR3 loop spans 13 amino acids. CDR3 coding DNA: TGTGCCAGCAGGAGTCTTAACACCGGGGAGCTGTTTTTT. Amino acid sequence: CASRSLNTGELFF.